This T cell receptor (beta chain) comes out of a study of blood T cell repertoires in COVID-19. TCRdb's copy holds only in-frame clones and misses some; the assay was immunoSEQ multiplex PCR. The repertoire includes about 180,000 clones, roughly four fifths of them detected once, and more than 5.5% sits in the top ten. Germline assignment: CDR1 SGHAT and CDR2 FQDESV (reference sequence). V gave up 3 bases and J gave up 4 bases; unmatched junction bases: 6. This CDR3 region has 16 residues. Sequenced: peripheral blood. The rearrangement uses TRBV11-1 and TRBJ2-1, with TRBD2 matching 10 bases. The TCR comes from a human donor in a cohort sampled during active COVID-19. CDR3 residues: CASSFVGTSVYNEQFF. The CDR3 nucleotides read TGTGCCAGCAGCTTCGTCGGGACTAGCGTTTACAATGAGCAGTTCTTC.